The 11 T cell receptor beta chains below come from one sample, sequenced in a study of early T cells in non-severe SARS-CoV-2 infection. Each CDR3 protein is one row after TCRdb ran MiXCR on the 5' RACE reads. The sample has 100,000 to 150,000 distinct CDR3 sequences, just under 15% seen once. Sequences were obtained from whole blood. All receptors derive from an adult who was a healthcare worker with PCR-confirmed SARS-CoV-2 infection or an uninfected control (not recorded which).

This clonotype came up a few times. The V call is TRBV19, the J call TRBJ2-7, with D perhaps assigned TRBD1 or TRBD2 (5 bases each). V was clipped by 3 bases and J by 1 base, with 10 bases between them. Per the germline V gene, CDR1 is LNHDA and CDR2 is SQIVND (reference sequence). The CDR3 is made up of 14 amino acids. The CDR3 nucleotides are TGTGCCAGTAGTATTCGGGACGGATCCTACGAGCAGTACTTC. It translates to CASSIRDGSYEQYF.

The chain couples TRBV7-9 to TRBJ2-1; D is ambiguous. V lost 6 bases and J lost 5, with 8 bases in between. CDR3 size: 12 residues. The germline V gene has CDR1 SEHNR and CDR2 FQNEAQ (reference sequence). CDR3 amino acids: CASSPTNNEQFF. In DNA, the CDR3 is TGTGCCAGCAGTCCTACGAACAATGAGCAGTTCTTC.

This clonotype appeared many times. This chain joins TRBV10-3 and TRBJ1-5, with D unclear. The CDR3 contains 14 residues. CDR1 and CDR2 (germline): ENHRY, SYGVKD. V lost 3 bases, J lost 1 base, and 7 bases lay in between. The CDR3 DNA reads as TGTGCCATCAGTGAATATCTCAGCAATCAGCCCCAGCATTTT. This sequence encodes CAISEYLSNQPQHF.

This chain joins TRBV12-3 or TRBV12-4 and TRBJ2-1; a possible D gene is TRBD1 (5 bases). The CDR3 is 14 residues long. V was trimmed by 2 bases and J by 6 bases, leaving 11 bases between them. The CDR3, as DNA: TGTGCCAGCAGTTTAACGGCAGGGTCCAATGAGCAGTTCTTC. This gives the protein CASSLTAGSNEQFF.

This chain joins TRBV9 and TRBJ2-1, with 7 bases identical to TRBD1. J lost 5 bases, V lost 0 bases, and 5 bases had no gene match. Looked up from germline, CDR1 is SGDLS and CDR2 is YYNGEE. The CDR3 is 15 residues long. The CDR3, as DNA: TGTGCCAGCAGCGTAGTAGGACAGGAAAACAATGAGCAGTTCTTC. It specifies CASSVVGQENNEQFF.

A few counts support this clonotype. V usage is TRBV30 and J usage is TRBJ1-6; D remains unclear. V shed 4 bases and J shed 9 bases, with 13 bases lying between them. The CDR3 covers 13 residues. Per germline, CDR1 GTSNPN and CDR2 SVGIG (reference sequence). CDR3 bases: TGTGCCTGGACAAGTCAATTCGGTTCACCCCTCCACTTT. This translates into CAWTSQFGSPLHF.

Remarks on this clonotype: Because it lacks the conserved phenylalanine or tryptophan at the end, this CDR3 is likely a read error. The DNA is left out, because the CDR3 cannot be placed on it with certainty; the CDR3 is given as TCRdb lists it. The V and J genes are TRBV5-4 and TRBJ2-3; the tabulated D call, TRBD1, remains unverified against the DNA. The CDR3 has 14 amino acids, counting both end residues. Per the germline V gene, CDR1 is SGHNT and CDR2 is YYREEE (reference sequence). The chain's CDR3 is CASKGKGSQIRSIC.

This sequence joins TRBV3-1 and TRBJ1-2; 8 bases match TRBD1. Unmatched junction bases numbered 4, after V lost 4 bases and J lost 6 bases. Germline V gene data show CDR1 as LGHDT and CDR2 as YNNKEL (reference sequence). This CDR3 spans 13 amino acids. CDR3 in amino acids: CASSRQGADGYTF. The CDR3 coding sequence is TGTGCCAGCAGCCGGCAGGGGGCTGATGGCTACACCTTC.

This clonotype was observed a handful of times. J is TRBJ2-2 and V is TRBV7-8; TRBD2 aligns across 11 bases. Germline CDR1 is SGHVS and CDR2 is FQNEAQ. V lost 2 bases and J lost 5; bases outside the gene matches: 7. CDR3 length: 17 residues. The CDR3 here is CASSLNPSGGITGELFF. The CDR3 coding sequence is TGTGCCAGCAGCTTAAATCCTAGCGGGGGGATTACCGGGGAGCTGTTTTTT.

The rearrangement uses TRBV11-2 and TRBJ1-2; D not certain. Germline assignment: CDR1 SGHAT and CDR2 FQNNGV. The CDR3 length is 12 residues. V was clipped by 3 bases and J by 8 bases, with 10 bases between them. The CDR3 region is CASSFLAGGYTF. CDR3 nucleotides: TGTGCCAGCAGCTTCCTTGCTGGAGGCTACACCTTC.

Remarks on this clonotype: A junction end diverges from the germline sequence, so it may reflect a read error. The chain joins TRBV18 to TRBJ1-1; D is ambiguous. Germline CDR1 is KGHSH and CDR2 is LQKENI. The CDR3 runs to 13 residues. The CDR3: CVSSPVENAEAFF. The DNA for the CDR3 is TGTGTCAGCTCACCGGTGGAGAACGCTGAAGCTTTCTTT.